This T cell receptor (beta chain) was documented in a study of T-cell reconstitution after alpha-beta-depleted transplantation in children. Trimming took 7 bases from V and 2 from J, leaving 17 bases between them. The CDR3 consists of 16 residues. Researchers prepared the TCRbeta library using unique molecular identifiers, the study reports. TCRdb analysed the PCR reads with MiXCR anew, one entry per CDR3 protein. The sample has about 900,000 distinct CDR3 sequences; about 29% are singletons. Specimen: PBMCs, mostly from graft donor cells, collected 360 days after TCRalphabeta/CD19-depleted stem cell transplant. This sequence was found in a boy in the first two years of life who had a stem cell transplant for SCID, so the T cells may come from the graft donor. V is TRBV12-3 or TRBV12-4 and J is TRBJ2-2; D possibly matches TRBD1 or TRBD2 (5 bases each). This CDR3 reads CASTERGPANTGELFF. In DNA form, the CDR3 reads TGTGCCAGCACCGAGAGGGGCCCCGCAAACACCGGGGAGCTGTTTTTT.